A single count supports the clone carrying this T cell receptor beta chain. This sample is drawn from a study of blood T cell repertoires in COVID-19. Whole-study context: Material from acute and convalescent COVID-19 was sourced from the United States, Italy and Spain.

Germline V gives CDR1 LNHNV, CDR2 YYDKDF (reference sequence). Trimming stripped 0 bases from V and 8 bases from J, with 19 bases between. This CDR3 has 17 amino acids. Only in-frame clones appear in the TCRdb table, and some are missing; sequencing was by immunoSEQ multiplex PCR. The table has about 140,000 clones, over 70% seen once. The sample consisted of peripheral blood. The chain carries TRBV15 and TRBJ1-4; weak D call: TRBD1 (5 bases). The sequence came from a woman aged 55-69 years with acute or convalescent COVID-19. The CDR3 nucleotides are TGTGCCACCAGCAGAGATAGGGGAACCACGGTAGTGGAAAAACTGTTTTTT. It is translated as CATSRDRGTTVVEKLFF.